This T cell receptor (beta chain) was sequenced for a study of control samples from healthy donors and cancer patients. Germline loops: CDR1 SGHNT, CDR2 YENEEA. The V gene lost 4 bases and the J gene lost 2 bases, with 9 bases spanning the gap. The CDR3 has 14 residues. Sequenced by immunoSEQ multiplex PCR; TCRdb stores in-frame clones only, minus some. The sample has about 180,000 clones; more than 85% are singletons. The sample was blood. The chain carries TRBV11-3 and TRBJ2-1; a possible D gene is TRBD2 (6 bases). The TCR sequence derives from a woman between 40 and 55 years old in good health. DNA of the CDR3: TGTGCCAGCAGCTCCGCGGGGACCTACAATGAGCAGTTCTTC. This translates into CASSSAGTYNEQFF.